Shown below are 24 T cell receptor beta chains from a single sample sequenced in a study of OX40 agonist ivuxolimab in advanced cancers. Here immunoSEQ multiplex PCR was the method, and the copy in TCRdb shows in-frame clones only, minus some. The table has under 75,000 clones, roughly nine tenths seen once; the top ten hold approximately 14%. Here the sequenced sample was CD4+ or CD8+ T cells sorted from blood, taken in a trial of the OX40 agonist ivuxolimab. The receptors here all came from an adult with an advanced solid tumor such as melanoma, head and neck, liver or kidney cancer.

The rearrangement uses TRBV6-6 and TRBJ2-1; D gene ambiguous. Germline V lookup: CDR1 MNHNY, CDR2 SVGAGI (reference sequence). CDR3 size: 12 residues. V was cut by 8 bases and J by 3 bases, with 8 bases left in between. In nucleotides, the CDR3 is TGTGCCAGCTCCGGCGACTACAATGAGCAGTTCTTC. Translating it yields CASSGDYNEQFF.

This rearrangement joins TRBV13 to TRBJ2-3; the D gene is possibly TRBD1 (6 bases). The CDR3 runs 17 residues. The V end lost 3 bases, the J end lost 6 bases, and 22 bases lay between the germline ends. The germline gives CDR1 PRHDT, CDR2 FYEKMQ (reference sequence). Written as DNA, the CDR3 is TGTGCCAGCAGCTTCCCGTCGACAGGACGGAAGGAGGATACGCAGTATTTT. This gives the protein CASSFPSTGRKEDTQYF.

V usage is TRBV10-1 and J usage is TRBJ2-5; TRBD2 aligns across 8 bases. V gave up 9 bases and J gave up 10 bases; unmatched junction bases: 10. The CDR3 contains 12 residues. The germline gives CDR1 WNHNN, CDR2 SYGVQD (reference sequence). The CDR3 reads CARGTGTSVQYF. The CDR3 DNA reads as TGCGCCAGGGGTACCGGGACTAGTGTCCAGTACTTC.

CDR3 DNA: TGTGCCATAGGACCGGGGGTGGGCAATCAGCCCCAGCATTTT. It specifies CAIGPGVGNQPQHF. The chain is built from TRBV19 and TRBJ1-5; D might be TRBD1 (5 bases). The CDR3 totals 14 residues. Germline V gives CDR1 LNHDA, CDR2 SQIVND (reference sequence). Trimming took off 10 bases at V and 2 bases at J, with 15 bases between the two ends.

The chain uses TRBV6-5 and TRBJ1-2, with D possibly matching TRBD1 (5 bases). Germline V gene lookup returns CDR1 MNHEY and CDR2 SVGAGI. The CDR3 consists of 14 residues. Deletions cut 3 bases from V and 6 bases from J, with 14 bases between. The chain's CDR3 is CASSYSLTVDGYTF. The CDR3 DNA reads as TGTGCCAGCAGTTATTCGTTGACAGTCGATGGCTACACCTTC.

The chain has TRBV28 and TRBJ2-1, with 15 bases matching TRBD2. This CDR3 spans 15 amino acids. Germline CDR1 is MDHEN and CDR2 is SYDVKM. Trimming removed 6 bases from V and 8 bases from J; junction bases left unmatched: 5. CDR3 bases: TGTGCCAGCAGCTTCGGGACTAGCGGGAGGCATGAGCAGTTCTTC. Translation gives CASSFGTSGRHEQFF.

The rearrangement joins TRBV4-3 to TRBJ2-7, with D uncertain. Trimming took off 0 bases at V and 3 bases at J, with 6 bases between the two ends. This CDR3 is built from 13 residues. From germline, CDR1 is LGHNA and CDR2 YSLEER. CDR3 amino acids: CASSQEPLYEQYF. CDR3 in DNA: TGCGCCAGCAGCCAAGAACCCCTCTACGAGCAGTACTTC.

The chain links TRBV30 to TRBJ2-3, with D possibly TRBD2 on 6 matching bases. CDR3 length: 14 amino acids. Germline assignment: CDR1 GTSNPN and CDR2 SVGIG (reference sequence). The V gene lost 4 bases and the J gene lost 1 base, with 12 bases spanning the gap. CDR3 in amino acids: CAWTLASRTDTQYF. The CDR3 region has the DNA TGTGCCTGGACTCTAGCGAGCCGCACAGATACGCAGTATTTT.

The gene calls are TRBV7-9 and TRBJ2-3; D tentatively fits TRBD1 or TRBD2 (7 bases each). V lost 5 bases and J 6 bases, leaving 21 bases between the germline ends. The CDR3 is made up of 16 amino acids. Looked up from germline, CDR1 is SEHNR and CDR2 is FQNEAQ (reference sequence). The CDR3 region has the DNA TGTGCCAGCAGCCTACACAGGGGAGGGCTACCGGATACGCAGTATTTT. Translating it yields CASSLHRGGLPDTQYF.

The V call is TRBV4-3, the J call TRBJ2-7; the match to TRBD2 covers 8 bases. V trimming: 4 bases; J trimming: 2 bases; junction bases outside the gene matches: 7. Germline CDR1 is LGHNA and CDR2 is YSLEER. This CDR3 spans 15 amino acids. In DNA form, the CDR3 reads TGCGCCAGCAGCCCAAGCGGGAGTGGAGCCTACGAGCAGTACTTC. It translates to CASSPSGSGAYEQYF.

The rearrangement uses TRBV11-2 and TRBJ1-6; D may be TRBD1 (5 bases). Germline CDR1 and CDR2: SGHAT and FQNNGV. This CDR3 comprises 17 residues. The ends were cut back, 5 bases at V and 0 bases at J, with 14 bases in the middle. CDR3 nucleotides: TGTGCCAGCAGCCCCGGGTGGGGGAGCTCCTATAATTCACCCCTCCACTTT. It translates to CASSPGWGSSYNSPLHF.

The CDR3 here is CASSLGRGEQFF. The DNA of the CDR3 is TGTGCCAGCAGCTTGGGCAGGGGGGAGCAGTTCTTC. This chain joins TRBV7-9 and TRBJ2-1, with TRBD1 matching 7 bases. The V segment lost 3 bases and the J segment 10 bases; nucleotides outside the gene matches: 3. Germline V gene lookup returns CDR1 SEHNR and CDR2 FQNEAQ (reference sequence). This CDR3 is built from 12 residues.

The J gene is TRBJ2-3, the V gene TRBV4-3; 10 bases are a match to TRBD2. The CDR3 loop spans 14 amino acids. Germline V gene lookup returns CDR1 LGHNA and CDR2 YSLEER. V was clipped by 3 bases and J by 5 bases; unmatched bases: 2. The CDR3 protein is CASSHPSGRDTQYF. CDR3 sequence (DNA): TGCGCCAGCAGCCACCCTAGCGGGAGAGATACGCAGTATTTT.

The chain carries TRBV10-3 and TRBJ1-5; a weak D match, TRBD1 (5 bases). The length of the CDR3 is 14 residues. Per the germline V gene, CDR1 is ENHRY and CDR2 is SYGVKD. V was pared by 8 bases and J by 0 bases, with 11 bases between. The CDR3 DNA is TGTGCCATCTCGACAGTGAATAGCAATCAGCCCCAGCATTTT. It translates to CAISTVNSNQPQHF.

V usage is TRBV19 and J usage is TRBJ2-2, with D uncertain. The V gene lost 3 bases and the J gene lost 0 bases, with 11 bases spanning the gap. From germline, CDR1 is LNHDA and CDR2 SQIVND (reference sequence). The CDR3 consists of 16 residues. The CDR3 sequence is CASSMVTYANTGELFF. CDR3 in DNA: TGTGCCAGTAGTATGGTTACCTACGCGAACACCGGGGAGCTGTTTTTT.

This rearrangement joins TRBV7-9 to TRBJ2-2, with D unresolved. This CDR3 region has 13 residues. Trimming pared 5 bases from V and 3 bases from J, leaving 7 bases between. The germline V gene has CDR1 SEHNR and CDR2 FQNEAQ (reference sequence). CDR3 sequence (DNA): TGTGCCAGCAGCCTGACTGACACCGGGGAGCTGTTTTTT. This gives the protein CASSLTDTGELFF.

V and J are TRBV4-2 and TRBJ2-5; 13 bases align to TRBD2. The DNA end is a closer match to TRBJ2-7, so the J assignment may be wrong. The CDR3 loop spans 17 amino acids. Germline V gene sequence: CDR1 LGHNA, CDR2 YNFKEQ. The chain's CDR3 is CASSQELGLAGLYEQYF. CDR3 nucleotides: TGTGCCAGCAGCCAAGAATTGGGACTAGCGGGACTCTACGAGCAGTACTTC.

The CDR3 here is CASARDNEYAGELFF. Here the CDR3 DNA reads TGTGCCAGCGCCCGGGACAATGAGTACGCCGGGGAGCTGTTTTTT. The V and J genes are TRBV28 and TRBJ2-2, with D possibly matching TRBD1 (6 bases). Trimming took off 8 bases at V and 6 bases at J, with 19 bases between the two ends. This CDR3 region has 15 residues. Germline V lookup: CDR1 MDHEN, CDR2 SYDVKM.

The V call is TRBV28, the J call TRBJ1-2, with 7 bases identical to TRBD1. V lost 3 bases, J lost 6 bases, and 4 bases stayed unmatched. The CDR3 contains 13 residues. CDR1 is MDHEN and CDR2 is SYDVKM in the germline V gene. In DNA form, the CDR3 reads TGTGCCAGCAGTTTTTCAGGGGGTGATGGCTACACCTTC. It translates to CASSFSGGDGYTF.

V gene TRBV4-3 combines with J gene TRBJ1-1, with D possibly matching TRBD1 (6 bases). Germline lookup yields CDR1 LGHNA and CDR2 YSLEER. Trimming took 7 bases from V and 1 from J, leaving 16 bases between them. This CDR3 spans 15 amino acids. The CDR3 here is CASTRKRGENTEAFF. The CDR3, as DNA: TGCGCCAGCACCCGAAAAAGGGGGGAGAACACTGAAGCTTTCTTT.

V and J are TRBV19 and TRBJ1-5; TRBD1 might be the D (5 bases). Trimming cost V 3 bases and J 7 bases, with 13 bases left between them. Germline assignment: CDR1 LNHDA and CDR2 SQIVND (reference sequence). This CDR3 region has 14 residues. CDR3 DNA sequence: TGTGCCAGTAGTATCTTTGGGGGATCCCAGCCCCAGCATTTT. It translates to CASSIFGGSQPQHF.

This clone came up once. The genes are TRBV7-2 and TRBJ1-3, with a possible D match to TRBD1 (5 bases). This CDR3 region has 19 residues. Germline loops: CDR1 SGHTA, CDR2 FQGNSA. With 2 bases removed from V and 2 bases from J, the gap between germline ends came to 22 bases. DNA for the CDR3: TGTGCCAGCAGCTTATATCATCAGGGTAGAATGAGGGCTGGAAACACCATATATTTT. Its protein product is CASSLYHQGRMRAGNTIYF.

The chain couples TRBV27 to TRBJ2-2; no clear D gene. CDR3 length equals 13 residues. Germline CDR1 and CDR2: MNHEY and SMNVEV (reference sequence). With 5 bases removed from V and 8 bases from J, the gap between germline ends came to 12 bases. The CDR3 DNA follows: TGTGCCAGCAGTATCTCTGGGTCAGGGGAGCTGTTTTTT. Amino acid sequence: CASSISGSGELFF.

The CDR3, as DNA: TGCGCCAGCAGGACTAGCGGGAGGGCCAAAAACATTCAGTACTTC. Translating gives CASRTSGRAKNIQYF. The chain recombines TRBV23-1 with TRBJ2-4, with 13 bases lining up with TRBD2. TRBV23-1 qualifies as an ORF whose function is uncertain. CDR3 size: 15 residues. Losses at the gene ends were 6 bases for V and 1 base for J; bases not matched to a gene: 0.